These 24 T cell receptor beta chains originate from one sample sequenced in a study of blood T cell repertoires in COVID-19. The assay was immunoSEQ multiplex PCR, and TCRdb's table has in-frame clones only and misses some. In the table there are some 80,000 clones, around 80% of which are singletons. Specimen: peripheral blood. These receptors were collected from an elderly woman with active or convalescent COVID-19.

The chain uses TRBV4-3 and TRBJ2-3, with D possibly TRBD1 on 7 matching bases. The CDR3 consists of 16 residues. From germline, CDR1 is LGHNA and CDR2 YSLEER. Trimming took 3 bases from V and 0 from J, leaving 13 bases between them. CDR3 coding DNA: TGCGCCAGCAGCCAGTCAGGGGGGATAAGCACAGATACGCAGTATTTT. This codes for CASSQSGGISTDTQYF.

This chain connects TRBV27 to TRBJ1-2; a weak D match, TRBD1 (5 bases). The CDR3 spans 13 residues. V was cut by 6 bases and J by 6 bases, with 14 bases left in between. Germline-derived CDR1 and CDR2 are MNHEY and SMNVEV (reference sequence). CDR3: CASSLGAWDGYTF. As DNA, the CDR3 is TGTGCCAGCAGCCTAGGGGCCTGGGATGGCTACACCTTC.

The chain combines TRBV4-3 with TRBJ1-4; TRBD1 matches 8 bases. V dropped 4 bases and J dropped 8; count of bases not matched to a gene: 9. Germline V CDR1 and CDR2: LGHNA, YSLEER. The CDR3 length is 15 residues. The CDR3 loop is CASSPNSRGREKLFF. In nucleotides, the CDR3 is TGCGCCAGCAGCCCGAACTCCAGGGGGCGAGAAAAACTGTTTTTT.

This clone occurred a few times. This CDR3 reads CATTMTGSSYEQYF. CDR3 DNA sequence: TGTGCCACCACGATGACAGGCAGCTCCTACGAGCAGTACTTC. J is TRBJ2-7 and V is TRBV7-9, with D possibly TRBD1 on 6 matching bases. In germline, CDR1 is SEHNR, CDR2 FQNEAQ (reference sequence). CDR3 length equals 14 residues. Trimming took off 10 bases at V and 0 bases at J, with 16 bases between the two ends.

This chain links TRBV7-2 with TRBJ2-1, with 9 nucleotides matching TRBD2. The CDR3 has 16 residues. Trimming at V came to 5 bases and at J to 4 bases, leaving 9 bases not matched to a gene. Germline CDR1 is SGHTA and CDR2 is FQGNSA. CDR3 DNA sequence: TGTGCCAGCAGCCCAGGAGGGGCGGGGGGGTACAATGAGCAGTTCTTC. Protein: CASSPGGAGGYNEQFF.

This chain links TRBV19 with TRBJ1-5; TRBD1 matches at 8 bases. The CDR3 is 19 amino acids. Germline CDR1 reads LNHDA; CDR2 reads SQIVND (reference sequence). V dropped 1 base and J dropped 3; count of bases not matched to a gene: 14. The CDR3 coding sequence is TGTGCCAGTAGTATAGTACAGGCGGGCAGGGGGCCTCTCAATCAGCCCCAGCATTTT. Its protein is CASSIVQAGRGPLNQPQHF.

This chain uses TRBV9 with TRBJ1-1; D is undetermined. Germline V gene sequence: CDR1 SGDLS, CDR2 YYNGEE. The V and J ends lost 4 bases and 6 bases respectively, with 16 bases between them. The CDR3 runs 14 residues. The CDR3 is CASSQEAPRAEAFF. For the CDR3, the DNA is TGTGCCAGCAGCCAAGAGGCCCCTCGGGCTGAAGCTTTCTTT.

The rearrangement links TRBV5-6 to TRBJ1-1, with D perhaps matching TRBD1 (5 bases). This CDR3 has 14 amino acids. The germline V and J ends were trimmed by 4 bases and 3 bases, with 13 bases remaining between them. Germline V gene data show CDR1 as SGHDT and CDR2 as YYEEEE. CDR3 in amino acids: CASSQVGVDTEAFF. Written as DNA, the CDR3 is TGTGCCAGCAGCCAAGTAGGGGTGGACACTGAAGCTTTCTTT.

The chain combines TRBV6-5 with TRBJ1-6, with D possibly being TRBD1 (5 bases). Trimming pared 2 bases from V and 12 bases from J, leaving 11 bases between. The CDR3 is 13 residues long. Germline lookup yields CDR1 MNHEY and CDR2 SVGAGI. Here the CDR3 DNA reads TGTGCCAGCAGTTACGACGAAGGGGAACCCCTCCACTTT. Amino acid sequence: CASSYDEGEPLHF.

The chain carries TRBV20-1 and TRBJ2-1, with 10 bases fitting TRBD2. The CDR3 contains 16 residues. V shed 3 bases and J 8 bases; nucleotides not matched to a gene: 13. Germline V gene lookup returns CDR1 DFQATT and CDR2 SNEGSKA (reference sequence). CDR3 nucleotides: TGCAGTGCTAGTATCATTAGCGGGGGGCTCGGGGATGAGCAGTTCTTC. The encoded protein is CSASIISGGLGDEQFF.

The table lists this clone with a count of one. CDR3: CASSLGAGHYGYTF. The DNA of the CDR3 is TGTGCCAGCAGTTTGGGGGCAGGCCACTATGGCTACACCTTC. This chain uses TRBV27 with TRBJ1-2, with D possibly TRBD1 on 6 matching bases. The germline CDR1 and CDR2 sequences are MNHEY and SMNVEV (reference sequence). The ends were cut back, 3 bases at V and 3 bases at J, with 11 bases in the middle. This CDR3 region has 14 residues.

In DNA form, the CDR3 reads TGTGCCAGCTCACCACGAGGGCGGGAGACCCAGTACTTC. Amino acids: CASSPRGRETQYF. The rearrangement joins TRBV18 to TRBJ2-5; D might be TRBD2 (5 bases). Germline V gene sequence: CDR1 KGHSH, CDR2 LQKENI. The CDR3 runs to 13 residues. V dropped 1 base and J dropped 5 bases, with 8 bases sitting between them.

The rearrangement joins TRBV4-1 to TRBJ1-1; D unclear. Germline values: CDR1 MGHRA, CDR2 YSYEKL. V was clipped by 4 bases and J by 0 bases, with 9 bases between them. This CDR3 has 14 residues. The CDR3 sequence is CASSLSYLNTEAFF. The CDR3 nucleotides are TGCGCCAGCAGCCTATCCTACCTGAACACTGAAGCTTTCTTT.

The CDR3 bases are TGTGCCAGCAGCGTTGGCGGGTCAGGCTACACCTTC. Translated: CASSVGGSGYTF. The chain uses TRBV9 and TRBJ1-2, with D unresolved. The CDR3 is 12 amino acids. V lost 2 bases and J 8 bases, leaving 10 bases between the germline ends. CDR1 and CDR2 (germline): SGDLS, YYNGEE.

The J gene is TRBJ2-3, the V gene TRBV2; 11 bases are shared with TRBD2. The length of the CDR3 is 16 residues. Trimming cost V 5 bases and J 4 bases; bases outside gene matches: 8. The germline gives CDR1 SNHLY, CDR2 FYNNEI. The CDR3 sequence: CASSFLAGGTSDTQYF. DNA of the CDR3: TGTGCCAGCAGTTTTCTAGCGGGGGGAACGTCAGATACGCAGTATTTT.

CDR3 sequence: CATRQGPNTGELFF. Here the CDR3 DNA reads TGTGCCACCAGACAGGGGCCGAACACCGGGGAGCTGTTTTTT. The J gene is TRBJ2-2, the V gene TRBV19, with TRBD1 matching 8 bases. V was pared by 10 bases and J by 0 bases, with 4 bases of the junction left unmatched. CDR3 length: 14 amino acids. Germline V gives CDR1 LNHDA, CDR2 SQIVND (reference sequence).

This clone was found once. CDR3 DNA: TGTGCCAGCGCCAGGGGGCTGGGCACTGAAGCTTTCTTT. It translates to CASARGLGTEAFF. The chain recombines TRBV6-5 with TRBJ1-1; 8 nucleotides line up with TRBD1. CDR3 length: 13 residues. The V gene end was trimmed by 8 bases and the J gene end by 4 bases; junction bases not matched to a gene: 6. CDR1 and CDR2 from the germline V gene are MNHEY and SVGAGI.

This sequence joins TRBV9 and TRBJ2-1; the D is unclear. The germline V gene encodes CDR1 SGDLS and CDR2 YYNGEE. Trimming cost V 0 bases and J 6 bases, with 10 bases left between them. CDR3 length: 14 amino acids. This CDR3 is CASSVGLESNEQFF. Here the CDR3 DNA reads TGTGCCAGCAGCGTAGGGCTTGAAAGCAATGAGCAGTTCTTC.

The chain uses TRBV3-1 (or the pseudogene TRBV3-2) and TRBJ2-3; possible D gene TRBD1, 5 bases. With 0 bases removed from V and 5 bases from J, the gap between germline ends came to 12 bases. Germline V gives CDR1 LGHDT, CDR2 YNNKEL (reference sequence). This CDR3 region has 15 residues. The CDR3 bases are TGTGCCAGCAGCCAAGATTCCAGGGATGGAGATACGCAGTATTTT. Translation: CASSQDSRDGDTQYF.

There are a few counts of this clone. In DNA form, the CDR3 reads TGCAGCGTTGAGGTCGCGGGTAGCAATCAGCCCCAGCATTTT. It yields the protein CSVEVAGSNQPQHF. The V call is TRBV29-1, the J call TRBJ1-5; D gene unclear. The CDR3 consists of 14 residues. V dropped 3 bases and J dropped 0 bases, with 9 bases sitting between them. Germline V gives CDR1 SQVTM, CDR2 ANQGSEA.

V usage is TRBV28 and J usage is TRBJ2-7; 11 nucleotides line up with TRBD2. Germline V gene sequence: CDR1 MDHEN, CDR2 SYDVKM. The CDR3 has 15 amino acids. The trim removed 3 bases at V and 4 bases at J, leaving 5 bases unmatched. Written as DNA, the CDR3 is TGTGCCAGCAGTTTGGCGGGACTAGCGGCTTACGAGCAGTACTTC. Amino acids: CASSLAGLAAYEQYF. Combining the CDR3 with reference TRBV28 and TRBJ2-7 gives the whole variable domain DVKVTQSSRYLVKRTGEKVFLECVQDMDHENMFWYRQDPGLGLRLIYFSYDVKMKEKGDIPEGYSVSREKKERFSLILESASTNQTSMYLCASSLAGLAAYEQYFGPGTRLTVT.

CDR3 nucleotides: TGTGCCAGCAGCCGTACAGGGCTGTACAATGAGCAGTTCTTC. As protein: CASSRTGLYNEQFF. The chain couples TRBV14 to TRBJ2-1; maybe TRBD1 (6 bases). This CDR3 has 14 amino acids. Germline V lookup: CDR1 SGHDN, CDR2 FVKESK. V lost 4 bases and J lost 4, with 11 bases in between.

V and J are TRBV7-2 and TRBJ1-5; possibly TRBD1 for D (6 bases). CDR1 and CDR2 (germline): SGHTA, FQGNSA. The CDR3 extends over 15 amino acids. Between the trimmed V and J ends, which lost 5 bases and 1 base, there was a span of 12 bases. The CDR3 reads CASSQGTPSNQPQHF. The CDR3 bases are TGTGCCAGCAGCCAAGGGACACCGAGCAATCAGCCCCAGCATTTT.

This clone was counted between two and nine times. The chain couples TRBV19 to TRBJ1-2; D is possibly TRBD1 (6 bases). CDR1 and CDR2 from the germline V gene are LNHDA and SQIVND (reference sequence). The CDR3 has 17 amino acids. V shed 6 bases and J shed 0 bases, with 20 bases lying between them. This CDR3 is CASSHPPGQRSNYGYTF. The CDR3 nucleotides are TGTGCCAGTAGCCATCCCCCCGGACAGCGTTCTAACTATGGCTACACCTTC. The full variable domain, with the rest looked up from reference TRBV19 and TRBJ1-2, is DGGITQSPKYLFRKEGQNVTLSCEQNLNHDAMYWYRQDPGQGLRLIYYSQIVNDFQKGDIAEGYSVSREKKESFPLTVTSAQKNPTAFYLCASSHPPGQRSNYGYTFGSGTRLTVV.